The TCR beta chain under discussion was sequenced for a study of blood T cell repertoires in COVID-19. About the research overall: Samples came from the United States, Italy and Spain, spanning acute and convalescent COVID-19. Sources were T cells, B-cell-depleted T cells, or PBMCs; the material itself was cDNA or gDNA.

Under the authors' procedure: Amplification of reference gene primers provided the estimated nucleated cell counts. Some clones are missing from TCRdb's copy, which holds only in-frame ones; the method was immunoSEQ multiplex PCR. The V and J calls and the clone size are those of that table, but D and trimming were determined from the DNA. Here the sample spans approximately 170,000 clones, 70% to 85% being singletons. Germline assignment: CDR1 DFQATT and CDR2 SNEGSKA (reference sequence). Trimming removed 3 bases at V and 7 bases at J, with 19 bases between. The length of the CDR3 is 14 residues. Material: peripheral blood. This sequence joins TRBV20-1 and TRBJ2-7; D may be TRBD2 (7 bases). The sequence was obtained from a woman aged 50 to 60 with acute or convalescent COVID-19. CDR3 nucleotide sequence: TGCAGTGCTAGTCGGGGGGCCAGCAATATAGAGCAGTACTTC. Translating it yields CSASRGASNIEQYF.